The sequence of this T cell receptor beta chain was determined in a study of blood T cell repertoires in COVID-19. Study at large: The samples span acute and convalescent COVID-19 from the United States, Italy and Spain. Nucleic acid was either cDNA or gDNA, and it came from T cells, B-cell-depleted T cells, or PBMCs.

Germline CDR1 reads KGHSH; CDR2 reads LQKENI. V lost 1 base and J 5 bases, leaving 14 bases between the germline ends. The CDR3 is 15 residues long. During active infection, Seattle patients enrolled and were then monitored through disease. As originally analysed: The assay estimated nucleated cells by amplifying reference gene primers. The protocol was immunoSEQ multiplex PCR, while the TCRdb copy is restricted to in-frame clones and leaves out a portion. V, J and clone size reflect that table, while D and trimming were determined from the DNA. The sample shows approximately 120,000 clones, roughly 72% of them seen only once.

The TCR comes from a man at least 80 years old with COVID-19, enrolled during active disease. The specimen was peripheral blood. The chain combines TRBV18 with TRBJ1-1; the D gene is possibly TRBD1 (5 bases). CDR3 sequence: CASSPRQGEVTEAFF. As DNA, the CDR3 is TGTGCCAGCTCACCACGCCAAGGGGAGGTGACTGAAGCTTTCTTT.